The 32 T cell receptor beta chains given below trace back to one sample, sequenced in a study of blood T cell repertoires in COVID-19. TCRdb's table, derived via immunoSEQ multiplex PCR, lists solely in-frame clones and lacks some. This table has about 120,000 clones, 80% appearing once. The sequencing sample was made of peripheral blood. All receptors derive from a human donor in a cohort sampled during active COVID-19.

The gene calls are TRBV5-4 and TRBJ2-7, with D unresolved. This CDR3 region has 12 residues. CDR1 and CDR2 from the germline V gene are SGHNT and YYREEE (reference sequence). V gave up 2 bases and J gave up 5 bases, with 8 bases separating them. This chain's CDR3 is CASSLNRDEQYF. CDR3 nucleotide sequence: TGTGCCAGCAGCTTAAACCGGGACGAGCAGTACTTC.

The J gene is TRBJ2-7, the V gene TRBV6-4; 9 bases line up with TRBD1. There are 13 residues in the CDR3. Looked up from germline, CDR1 is MRHNA and CDR2 is SNTAGT. Germline trimming cut 6 bases from V and 4 bases from J; bases unmatched to any gene: 4. CDR3 loop: CASSTGTGYEQYF. The CDR3 DNA is TGTGCCAGCAGCACCGGGACAGGGTACGAGCAGTACTTC.

V usage is TRBV14 and J usage is TRBJ2-4; 7 positions agree with TRBD1. The V segment lost 0 bases and the J segment 4 bases; nucleotides outside the gene matches: 9. CDR1 SGHDN and CDR2 FVKESK come from the germline V gene. The CDR3 is made up of 17 amino acids. The CDR3 DNA is TGTGCCAGCAGCCAAGATGAGGCGACAGGGACAAAAAACATTCAGTACTTC. Protein product: CASSQDEATGTKNIQYF.

This clone was seen only a few times. CDR3 in amino acids: CASRWEQGRNTEAFF. The CDR3 DNA sequence: TGTGCCAGTAGGTGGGAACAGGGGCGGAACACTGAAGCTTTCTTT. The chain links TRBV19 to TRBJ1-1; 7 bases fit TRBD1. The junction had 8 bases not matched to a gene; V was cut back by 6 bases and J by 1 base. Germline V gene sequence: CDR1 LNHDA, CDR2 SQIVND (reference sequence). There are 15 residues in the CDR3.

The rearrangement joins TRBV6-5 to TRBJ1-2; D remains unclear. V dropped 7 bases and J dropped 2 bases, with 14 bases sitting between them. The CDR3 sequence is 14 residues long. CDR1 is MNHEY, CDR2 SVGAGI, per germline. CDR3 in amino acids: CASTGEAGNYGYTF. DNA of the CDR3: TGTGCCAGCACCGGGGAGGCCGGGAACTATGGCTACACCTTC.

The chain has TRBV9 and TRBJ2-3; no definite D call. There are 17 residues in the CDR3. Trimming pared 0 bases from V and 4 bases from J, leaving 18 bases between. CDR1 and CDR2 (germline): SGDLS, YYNGEE. The CDR3 sequence is CASSVEAGPFPADTQYF. The CDR3 nucleotides are TGTGCCAGCAGCGTAGAGGCTGGGCCCTTCCCTGCAGATACGCAGTATTTT. Drawing the rest from reference TRBV9 and TRBJ2-3, the complete variable domain is DSGVTQTPKHLITATGQRVTLRCSPRSGDLSVYWYQQSLDQGLQFLIQYYNGEERAKGNILERFSAQQFPDLHSELNLSSLELGDSALYFCASSVEAGPFPADTQYFGPGTRLTVL.

The CDR3 DNA reads TGTGCCAGCAGCTTACAGGGGGCTGGCGGCTACACCTTC. This gives the protein CASSLQGAGGYTF. The chain employs TRBV7-9 and TRBJ1-2; 8 positions match TRBD1. With V trimmed by 2 bases and J by 8 bases, 4 bases remained unmatched. The CDR3 covers 13 residues. CDR1 is SEHNR and CDR2 is FQNEAQ in the germline V gene (reference sequence).

The rearrangement uses TRBV2 and TRBJ1-1; 7 bases agree with TRBD1. V gave up 4 bases and J gave up 0 bases; unmatched junction bases: 2. This CDR3 has 14 residues. Germline CDR1 reads SNHLY; CDR2 reads FYNNEI. The chain's CDR3 is CASSADRVNTEAFF. The CDR3 nucleotides read TGTGCCAGCAGTGCAGACAGGGTGAACACTGAAGCTTTCTTT.

The V gene is TRBV7-2, the J gene TRBJ1-1; D gene unclear. Germline CDR1 is SGHTA and CDR2 is FQGNSA. The V end lost 4 bases, the J end lost 1 base, and 10 bases lay between the germline ends. The CDR3 spans 14 residues. CDR3 region: CASSSFRENTEAFF. CDR3 in DNA: TGTGCCAGCAGCTCCTTCCGGGAGAACACTGAAGCTTTCTTT.

This chain links TRBV28 with TRBJ2-3; 10 nucleotides match TRBD1. Unmatched junction bases numbered 12, after V lost 5 bases and J lost 1 base. CDR3 length: 18 residues. The germline V gene has CDR1 MDHEN and CDR2 SYDVKM. CDR3 sequence: CASSPWTGGNEGTDTQYF. The CDR3, as DNA: TGTGCCAGCAGTCCCTGGACAGGGGGTAACGAGGGCACAGATACGCAGTATTTT. The variable domain in full, with the rest retrieved from reference TRBV28 and TRBJ2-3, is DVKVTQSSRYLVKRTGEKVFLECVQDMDHENMFWYRQDPGLGLRLIYFSYDVKMKEKGDIPEGYSVSREKKERFSLILESASTNQTSMYLCASSPWTGGNEGTDTQYFGPGTRLTVL.

This chain connects TRBV5-1 to TRBJ1-2; D call uncertain. The CDR3 contains 13 residues. Trimming removed 0 bases from V and 5 bases from J, with 8 bases in between. Germline assignment: CDR1 SGHRS and CDR2 YFSETQ. CDR3 sequence: CASSLEREYGYTF. Here the CDR3 DNA reads TGCGCCAGCAGCTTGGAGAGGGAATATGGCTACACCTTC.

The rearrangement joins TRBV28 to TRBJ1-1, with TRBD1 matching over 8 bases. There are 14 residues in the CDR3. Germline CDR1 reads MDHEN; CDR2 reads SYDVKM. With V trimmed by 6 bases and J by 4 bases, 7 bases remained unmatched. CDR3 nucleotide sequence: TGTGCCAGCAGCGACAGGGGCAGAAGCACTGAAGCTTTCTTT. Encoded protein: CASSDRGRSTEAFF.

The chain joins TRBV27 to TRBJ1-5, with D possibly being TRBD1 (6 bases). Germline values: CDR1 MNHEY, CDR2 SMNVEV (reference sequence). This CDR3 contains 15 residues. Trimming stripped 3 bases from V and 6 bases from J, with 15 bases between. The CDR3 sequence is CASSFSAGTPQPQHF. In DNA form, the CDR3 reads TGTGCCAGCAGTTTCTCGGCAGGGACACCTCAGCCCCAGCATTTT.

This clone was seen once. The chain recombines TRBV5-1 with TRBJ1-5; D remains ambiguous. Between the trimmed V and J ends, which lost 5 bases and 7 bases, there was a span of 16 bases. CDR3 size: 14 residues. Germline CDR1 SGHRS, CDR2 YFSETQ. Here the CDR3 reads CASSPLGPQQPQHF. In nucleotides, the CDR3 is TGCGCCAGCAGTCCGCTGGGCCCCCAACAGCCCCAGCATTTT.

The rearrangement links TRBV6-2 or TRBV6-3 to TRBJ1-1, with D possibly being TRBD1 (5 bases). Trimming stripped 3 bases from V and 6 bases from J, with 11 bases between. The length of the CDR3 is 13 residues. CDR1 and CDR2 from the germline V gene are MNHEY and SVGEGT. The CDR3 region has the DNA TGTGCCAGCAGTTATTCGGGGGACTCTGAAGCTTTCTTT. Translated, it gives CASSYSGDSEAFF.

The gene calls are TRBV7-7 and TRBJ2-1; 10 nucleotides agree with TRBD2. Trimming took 1 base from V and 3 from J; bases not matched to a gene: 3. CDR3 length: 16 residues. The germline V gene encodes CDR1 SSHAT and CDR2 FNYEAQ (reference sequence). The CDR3 is CASSLESSGSYNEQFF. CDR3 nucleotides: TGTGCCAGCAGCTTAGAGTCTAGCGGGAGCTACAATGAGCAGTTCTTC.

The gene calls are TRBV7-9 and TRBJ1-4; D perhaps matches TRBD1 (6 bases). The V end lost 0 bases, the J end lost 5 bases, and 10 bases lay between the germline ends. Per germline, CDR1 SEHNR and CDR2 FQNEAQ (reference sequence). This CDR3 comprises 15 residues. The chain's CDR3 is CASSLAGQRNEKLFF. CDR3 DNA sequence: TGTGCCAGCAGCTTAGCAGGACAGAGGAATGAAAAACTGTTTTTT.

The chain links TRBV27 to TRBJ2-5; 11 positions agree with TRBD1. With V trimmed by 3 bases and J by 5 bases, 8 bases remained unmatched. In germline, CDR1 is MNHEY, CDR2 SMNVEV (reference sequence). This CDR3 spans 16 amino acids. As DNA, the CDR3 is TGTGCCAGCAGTTTTAAGGACAGGGGGCCTCAGGAGACCCAGTACTTC. Protein sequence: CASSFKDRGPQETQYF.

The chain has TRBV18 and TRBJ1-2, with a weak D call TRBD1 (5 bases). The CDR3 covers 17 residues. Trimming cost V 1 base and J 7 bases, with 22 bases left between them. CDR1 KGHSH and CDR2 LQKENI come from the germline V gene. The CDR3 loop is CASSPRGRKVSLGGYTF. In DNA form, the CDR3 reads TGTGCCAGCTCACCACGGGGGAGGAAGGTCTCCTTAGGTGGCTACACCTTC.

The chain has TRBV7-2 and TRBJ2-3; weak D call: TRBD2 (5 bases). Trimming took off 4 bases at V and 4 bases at J, with 12 bases between the two ends. CDR3 length equals 14 residues. The germline V gene encodes CDR1 SGHTA and CDR2 FQGNSA. The chain's CDR3 is CASSSPAEADTQYF. CDR3 sequence (DNA): TGTGCCAGCAGCTCCCCGGCGGAGGCAGATACGCAGTATTTT.

This rearrangement joins TRBV7-9 to TRBJ1-5; possible D gene TRBD1, 6 bases. The length of the CDR3 is 13 residues. Trimming stripped 5 bases from V and 4 bases from J, with 9 bases between. Germline-derived CDR1 and CDR2 are SEHNR and FQNEAQ (reference sequence). Here the CDR3 reads CASSRTGNQPQHF. CDR3 bases: TGTGCCAGCAGCCGTACAGGGAATCAGCCCCAGCATTTT.

The chain has TRBV5-1 and TRBJ2-7, with a tentative D call TRBD2 (6 bases). The germline V gene has CDR1 SGHRS and CDR2 YFSETQ. This CDR3 comprises 15 residues. The V gene lost 2 bases and the J gene lost 7 bases, with 19 bases spanning the gap. CDR3 region: CASSFLPLREREQYF. The CDR3 region has the DNA TGCGCCAGCAGCTTTCTCCCGCTCCGGGAGCGGGAGCAGTACTTC.

The sample holds many counts of this clone. This sample includes further DNA sequences coding for the same CDR3. The V and J genes are TRBV7-9 and TRBJ1-3; D possibly corresponds to TRBD1 (5 bases). Trimming stripped 3 bases from V and 4 bases from J, with 13 bases between. Germline V gene sequence: CDR1 SEHNR, CDR2 FQNEAQ (reference sequence). CDR3 length: 15 residues. CDR3 amino acids: CASSFGQGSGNTIYF. The DNA for the CDR3 is TGTGCCAGCAGCTTCGGTCAGGGTTCAGGAAACACCATATATTTT.

The rearrangement uses TRBV27 and TRBJ2-3, with TRBD1 matching over 8 bases. Germline CDR1 MNHEY, CDR2 SMNVEV (reference sequence). The CDR3 spans 14 residues. V was pared by 4 bases and J by 5 bases, with 5 bases of the junction left unmatched. The CDR3 reads CASSSTGGGDTQYF. The CDR3 nucleotides read TGTGCCAGCAGTTCCACAGGGGGTGGAGATACGCAGTATTTT.

This clone was detected once. J is TRBJ2-3 and V is TRBV7-2, with 10 bases lining up with TRBD2. The V and J ends lost 4 bases and 0 bases, in that order; junction bases with no gene match: 7. Germline CDR1 SGHTA, CDR2 FQGNSA. The CDR3 is made up of 17 amino acids. CDR3: CASSSLLAGPSTDTQYF. The CDR3 coding sequence is TGTGCCAGCAGCTCCTTACTAGCGGGACCTAGCACAGATACGCAGTATTTT.

The chain combines TRBV6-6 with TRBJ2-1, with 8 bases matching TRBD2. Looked up from germline, CDR1 is MNHNY and CDR2 is SVGAGI (reference sequence). The CDR3 has 13 amino acids. The V and J ends lost 2 bases and 9 bases, in that order; junction bases with no gene match: 3. The CDR3 here is CASSYPGLAEQFF. DNA for the CDR3: TGTGCCAGCAGTTACCCAGGACTAGCTGAGCAGTTCTTC.

The chain carries TRBV27 and TRBJ2-1; 7 bases align to TRBD1. With V trimmed by 7 bases and J by 0 bases, 15 bases remained unmatched. The germline V gene encodes CDR1 MNHEY and CDR2 SMNVEV (reference sequence). CDR3 size: 18 residues. The CDR3 loop is CASIRSWGQPGSYNEQFF. The DNA for the CDR3 is TGTGCCAGCATCAGGTCTTGGGGACAGCCAGGCTCCTACAATGAGCAGTTCTTC.

The rearrangement joins TRBV24-1 to TRBJ2-6; tentative D call: TRBD1 (6 bases). The CDR3 is 19 residues long. The ends were cut back, 4 bases at V and 0 bases at J, with 18 bases in the middle. Germline loops: CDR1 KGHDR, CDR2 SFDVKD. The DNA of the CDR3 is TGTGCCACCAGTGACTCACCGGGACACCTAAGCTCTGGGGCCAACGTCCTGACTTTC. Protein: CATSDSPGHLSSGANVLTF.

V and J are TRBV28 and TRBJ1-2; D is unclear. CDR1 and CDR2 from the germline V gene are MDHEN and SYDVKM. CDR3 length: 14 residues. Trimming pared 2 bases from V and 3 bases from J, leaving 10 bases between. As DNA, the CDR3 is TGTGCCAGCAGTTTAAGACAACCCGACTATGGCTACACCTTC. Amino acid sequence: CASSLRQPDYGYTF.

The V and J genes are TRBV28 and TRBJ1-2; the D gene is possibly TRBD1 (6 bases). The ends were cut back, 6 bases at V and 8 bases at J, with 19 bases in the middle. The CDR3 length is 14 residues. The germline V gene encodes CDR1 MDHEN and CDR2 SYDVKM. Here the CDR3 reads CASSRAGGGRGYTF. The CDR3, as DNA: TGTGCCAGCAGCCGGGCTGGGGGCGGGCGCGGCTACACCTTC.

The V call is TRBV4-2, the J call TRBJ1-2; tentative D call: TRBD1 (6 bases). Deletions cut 2 bases from V and 8 bases from J, with 18 bases between. Germline V gene lookup returns CDR1 LGHNA and CDR2 YNFKEQ. The CDR3 covers 15 residues. The CDR3 is CASSQNWEADRGYTF. The CDR3 DNA reads TGTGCCAGCAGCCAAAATTGGGAAGCTGACAGGGGCTACACCTTC.

A few counts support this clone. The chain is built from TRBV21-1 and TRBJ2-1; the D call TRBD2 from the table was never checked on the DNA. TRBV21-1 is reported as a pseudogene. The CDR3 is made up of 18 amino acids. Here the CDR3 reads CASSSRGPTSEQGDEQFF. For the CDR3, the DNA is TGTGCCAGCAGCTCCCGAGGGCCGACTAGCGAGCAGGGGGATGAGCAGTTCTTC.